These 12 T cell receptor beta chains share one sample of origin, sequenced in a study of cytomegalovirus exposure and HLA in healthy donors. Researchers ran the PCR with 60 Vbeta and 13 Jbeta primers. TCRdb's table, derived via immunoSEQ multiplex PCR, lists solely in-frame clones and lacks some. The table includes about 270,000 clones, around two thirds detected once. Sequenced input: PBMCs. The origin of the receptors is a female donor in good health and CMV-seronegative.

This clone came up a few times. The rearrangement joins TRBV5-1 to TRBJ1-1; 9 nucleotides line up with TRBD1. Per germline, CDR1 SGHRS and CDR2 YFSETQ. After removal of 7 bases from V and 0 bases from J, the junction contained 7 bases not matched to a gene. The CDR3 consists of 15 residues. The CDR3 loop reads CASRTGDALNTEAFF. In DNA form, the CDR3 reads TGCGCCAGCCGGACAGGGGACGCTTTGAACACTGAAGCTTTCTTT. The whole variable domain, filled in from reference TRBV5-1 and TRBJ1-1, reads KAGVTQTPRYLIKTRGQQVTLSCSPISGHRSVSWYQQTPGQGLQFLFEYFSETQRNKGNFPGRFSGRQFSNSRSEMNVSTLELGDSALYLCASRTGDALNTEAFFGQGTRLTVV.

The J gene is TRBJ2-1, the V gene TRBV6-4, with 12 positions matching TRBD2. Germline V CDR1 and CDR2: MRHNA, SNTAGT. Trimming took 2 bases from V and 7 from J; bases not matched to a gene: 0. The CDR3 runs 14 residues. CDR3 sequence: CASSDGTSGNEQFF. CDR3 in DNA: TGTGCCAGCAGTGACGGGACTAGCGGGAATGAGCAGTTCTTC.

The chain joins TRBV9 to TRBJ2-4; D unresolved. The germline CDR1 and CDR2 sequences are SGDLS and YYNGEE. The length of the CDR3 is 16 residues. Trimming shortened V by 4 bases and J by 9 bases, and 23 bases separated the two germline ends. The CDR3 reads CASSPLGAFDKGIQYF. CDR3 DNA: TGTGCCAGCAGCCCCCTCGGAGCTTTTGATAAAGGCATTCAGTACTTC.

The rearrangement joins TRBV28 to TRBJ1-1; 7 positions agree with TRBD1. The V and J ends lost 5 bases and 4 bases, in that order; junction bases with no gene match: 4. The CDR3 runs 13 residues. CDR1 MDHEN and CDR2 SYDVKM come from the germline V gene. The CDR3 nucleotides read TGTGCCAGCAGTCTCACAGGGGCCACTGAAGCTTTCTTT. It is translated as CASSLTGATEAFF.

This chain connects TRBV19 to TRBJ2-7; 10 bases match TRBD1. CDR3 length: 17 residues. The V segment lost 1 base and the J segment 7 bases; nucleotides outside the gene matches: 13. In germline, CDR1 is LNHDA, CDR2 SQIVND (reference sequence). CDR3 residues: CASSIAASGTGVKEQYF. CDR3 bases: TGTGCCAGTAGTATAGCTGCGTCCGGGACAGGGGTAAAAGAGCAGTACTTC.

The rearrangement links TRBV27 to TRBJ2-1; D is unresolved. The CDR3 loop spans 16 amino acids. Per the germline V gene, CDR1 is MNHEY and CDR2 is SMNVEV (reference sequence). Between the trimmed V and J ends, which lost 6 bases and 1 base, there was a span of 16 bases. CDR3: CASRGRNPGSYNEQFF. For the CDR3, the DNA is TGTGCCAGCAGGGGTAGAAACCCAGGTTCCTACAATGAGCAGTTCTTC.

This clone was detected a few times. V gene TRBV15 combines with J gene TRBJ2-3, with TRBD1 identical over 9 bases. CDR3 length equals 17 residues. Germline CDR1 reads LNHNV; CDR2 reads YYDKDF (reference sequence). V trimming: 3 bases; J trimming: 4 bases; junction bases outside the gene matches: 11. The CDR3 region is CATSRGNRGRAADTQYF. CDR3 DNA sequence: TGTGCCACCAGCAGGGGGAACAGGGGGCGAGCGGCAGATACGCAGTATTTT.

This clone was found once. This chain links TRBV7-2 with TRBJ1-3; D unclear. The CDR3 consists of 16 residues. The V end was cut by 1 base, the J end by 0 bases, with 10 bases between. Germline V lookup: CDR1 SGHTA, CDR2 FQGNSA. CDR3 in DNA: TGTGCCAGCAGCTTAGGTCCGGTTGTCTCTGGAAACACCATATATTTT. Translated, it gives CASSLGPVVSGNTIYF.

The chain combines TRBV2 with TRBJ1-1, with no clear D. The V gene's germline CDR1 is SNHLY and CDR2 FYNNEI. Trimming pared 4 bases from V and 4 bases from J, leaving 10 bases between. The CDR3 runs to 13 residues. DNA for the CDR3: TGTGCCAGCAGTGGCCTGAGGTTCACTGAAGCTTTCTTT. It specifies CASSGLRFTEAFF.

The chain couples TRBV18 to TRBJ1-3; weak D call: TRBD1 (5 bases). Germline CDR1 is KGHSH and CDR2 is LQKENI. V lost 2 bases and J 4 bases, leaving 12 bases between the germline ends. The CDR3 has 15 residues. The CDR3 protein is CASSPSPGSGNTIYF. The CDR3 nucleotides read TGTGCCAGCTCACCATCCCCAGGGTCGGGAAACACCATATATTTT.

This chain's CDR3 is CSVETEFPGYEQYF. The CDR3 DNA follows: TGCAGCGTTGAGACAGAGTTTCCGGGCTACGAGCAGTACTTC. This sequence joins TRBV29-1 and TRBJ2-7, with D tentatively TRBD1 (5 bases). V lost 3 bases and J 3 bases, leaving 15 bases between the germline ends. The germline gives CDR1 SQVTM, CDR2 ANQGSEA. The CDR3 consists of 14 residues.

The CDR3 here is CARSLAQGENQPQHF. The CDR3 DNA reads as TGTGCCAGAAGCTTAGCACAGGGGGAAAATCAGCCCCAGCATTTT. The V and J genes are TRBV5-3 and TRBJ1-5; TRBD1 aligns across 8 bases. Being an ORF, TRBV5-3 has a function that is uncertain. Germline trimming cut 2 bases from V and 4 bases from J; bases unmatched to any gene: 5. The CDR3 totals 15 residues.